This T cell receptor (beta chain) was sequenced during a study of T cell changes during pregnancy in multiple sclerosis. In its sample, this clone was seen once. TCRdb's copy holds only in-frame clones and misses some; the assay was immunoSEQ multiplex PCR. Of under 40,000 clones listed, approximately 90% are singletons. This receptor was taken from a female donor with multiple sclerosis, enrolled in a pregnancy study. The material sequenced was CD8+ T cells from peripheral blood mononuclear cells, taken before pregnancy.

The CDR3 is CASSWRANEQFF. The CDR3 bases are TGTGCCAGCAGTTGGAGGGCGAATGAGCAGTTCTTC. This chain uses TRBV27 with TRBJ2-1; weak D call: TRBD2 (6 bases). CDR1 MNHEY and CDR2 SMNVEV come from the germline V gene (reference sequence). V was pared by 4 bases and J by 7 bases, with 8 bases between. This CDR3 region has 12 residues.